This T cell receptor (beta chain) was sequenced in a study of tissue T cells after allogeneic stem cell transplantation. Study findings and constraints: Some tissue clones might be persisting host cells; their alloreactivity or antigen specificity was not determined. Shared clones across patients were few; motif clustering revealed tissue-specific shared signatures. TCR repertoires tracked anatomic similarity, regardless of disease or transplant status.

The CDR3 extends over 15 amino acids. The ends were cut back, 3 bases at V and 2 bases at J, with 11 bases in the middle. The germline V gene encodes CDR1 KGHPV and CDR2 FQNQEV (reference sequence). Profiled with immunoSEQ multiplex PCR; TCRdb holds only in-frame clones, not every one. Here the sample spans over 8,000 clones, around 40% being singletons. This clone came up a few times. Its specificity is unknown. Gene names refer to mouse genes. Read sequence stops 1 residue before the CDR3 end, and the germline J gene provides the missing end. This CDR3 is also generated by other DNA sequences in the sample. Specified time point: mouse harvest day 7 after allogeneic transplant. Each mouse received 10^7 T-cell-depleted marrow cells plus 10^6 splenic CD5+ T cells by tail vein. Tissues came from B6→BALB/c major-mismatch GVHD mice at day 7 or 14.

Sequencing was done on a sample of skin. This chain joins TRBV26 and TRBJ1-3; a possible D gene is TRBD1 (5 bases). This sequence was found in a female BALB/c mouse given C57BL/6 T cells with graft-versus-host disease after an allogeneic hematopoietic cell transplant. Incomplete CDR3 DNA: TGTGCCAGCAGTCTCGGGCAGGGAGCTGGAAATACGCTCTAT. It encodes CASSLGQGAGNTLY. The whole CDR3 reads CASSLGQGAGNTLYF.